This TCR beta chain was captured by sequencing in a study of T cell responses to AZD1222 COVID-19 vaccine. In this sample, this clone turned up once. Germline-derived CDR1 and CDR2 are SGHRS and YFSETQ. The CDR3 runs to 16 residues. V was pared by 4 bases and J by 1 base, with 10 bases of the junction left unmatched. Assay used: immunoSEQ multiplex PCR; TCRdb lists only in-frame clones, some missing. In the table there are roughly 140,000 clones, around 90% of which are singletons. The chain carries TRBV5-1 and TRBJ1-2; 7 bases match TRBD1. The receptor was derived from an adult in good health. The specimen comprised peripheral blood, sampled on day 0 of AZD1222 vaccination. The CDR3 nucleotides read TGCGCCAGCAGCCCTGGGACAGCAACCATTAACTATGGCTACACCTTC. This encodes CASSPGTATINYGYTF.